A single TCR beta chain is shown here with its context. The data derive from a study of blood T cell repertoires in COVID-19. At the level of the study: Samples came from the United States, Italy and Spain, spanning acute and convalescent COVID-19.

V was clipped by 4 bases and J by 9 bases, with 12 bases between them. Per the germline V gene, CDR1 is MNHEY and CDR2 is SVGAGI. The CDR3 is made up of 12 amino acids. The data were produced by immunoSEQ multiplex PCR, yet TCRdb's version contains in-frame clones alone and is incomplete. The sample consists of tens of thousands of clones, about 81% of them appearing once. The sequence derives from a human donor in a cohort sampled during active COVID-19. The sample taken for sequencing was peripheral blood. The V call is TRBV6-5, the J call TRBJ1-1; D not resolved. The CDR3 protein is CASSSAAGKAFF. The CDR3 nucleotides read TGTGCCAGCAGTTCTGCGGCGGGGAAAGCTTTCTTT.